This is a list of T cell receptor beta chains from one sample in a study of cytomegalovirus exposure and HLA in healthy donors. Sequencing was performed with immunoSEQ multiplex PCR; in TCRdb, only in-frame clones are kept and a portion is missing. The sample lists about 240,000 clones, around 80% seen once, with about 7.3% in the top ten. The sequenced material came from PBMCs. These receptors originate from a woman aged 60 to 75 in good health and CMV-seropositive. CDR3s include the opening cysteine and the closing phenylalanine or tryptophan. D genes are given only for firm matches. Clone size, where shown, is once, few, many, or a class for clones that have expanded.

v_gene	j_gene	d_gene	abundance	CDR3aa	CDR3nt
TRBV5-6	TRBJ2-3	.	once	CASSLESVTDTQYF	TGTGCCAGCAGCTTGGAGTCGGTTACAGATACGCAGTATTTT
TRBV15	TRBJ2-7	.	.	CATSRGLLRTVDYEQYF	TGTGCCACCAGCAGGGGACTGCTCCGGACTGTCGACTACGAGCAGTACTTC
TRBV28	TRBJ2-3	.	.	CASSLRQPDTQYF	TGTGCCAGCAGTTTGCGACAGCCAGATACGCAGTATTTT
TRBV23-1	TRBJ1-2	.	few	CASSQSFNPLQLGFIRGFLYGYTF	TGCGCCAGCAGTCAATCATTTAATCCCCTCCAACTTGGGTTTATCAGGGGCTTCCTATATGGCTACACCTTC
TRBV4-1	TRBJ2-7	.	.	CASSQDLEGLYEQYF	TGCGCCAGCAGCCAAGATCTGGAGGGATTGTACGAGCAGTACTTC
TRBV10-3	TRBJ2-7	TRBD1	.	CAIEEQGASQYF	TGTGCCATCGAGGAGCAGGGGGCTTCGCAGTACTTC
TRBV7-2	TRBJ2-1	TRBD2	.	CASSTRAWLAGNNEQFF	TGTGCCAGCAGCACTAGGGCGTGGCTAGCGGGTAACAATGAGCAGTTCTTC
TRBV9	TRBJ2-3	TRBD2	.	CASSVGGGSAFSTDTQYF	TGTGCCAGCAGCGTAGGAGGCGGGAGTGCCTTTAGCACAGATACGCAGTATTTT
TRBV19	TRBJ2-5	.	.	CASSIGRAYQETQYF	TGTGCCAGTAGTATCGGCAGGGCCTACCAAGAGACCCAGTACTTC
TRBV6-4	TRBJ2-7	.	.	CASSDSVSPYEQYF	TGTGCCAGCAGTGACTCAGTTAGCCCCTACGAGCAGTACTTC
TRBV6-1	TRBJ1-4	.	.	CASRAGTGDEKLFF	TGTGCCAGCAGGGCCGGGACGGGGGATGAAAAACTGTTTTTT
TRBV7-9	TRBJ2-7	.	.	CASSLGGVGEQYF	TGTGCCAGCAGCTTAGGAGGTGTGGGCGAGCAGTACTTC
TRBV18	TRBJ2-2	TRBD2	once	CASSPVLAGEAGELFF	TGTGCCAGCTCGCCCGTACTAGCGGGAGAGGCCGGGGAGCTGTTTTTT
TRBV19	TRBJ2-1	TRBD2	.	CASRGTRRVEQFF	TGTGCCAGTAGGGGGACTAGACGGGTTGAGCAGTTCTTC
TRBV5-1	TRBJ2-1	.	.	CASFPGSGNYNEQFF	TGCGCCAGCTTTCCCGGGAGCGGAAACTACAATGAGCAGTTCTTC
TRBV11-2	TRBJ2-7	TRBD1	.	CASSPGTGPFYEQYF	TGTGCCAGCAGCCCCGGGACAGGGCCTTTCTACGAGCAGTACTTC
TRBV10-3	TRBJ1-1	TRBD1	.	CAISEIGQGRYAFF	TGTGCCATCAGTGAAATAGGACAGGGTAGATACGCTTTCTTT
TRBV5-1	TRBJ2-2	TRBD2	few	CASSSSGTTGELFF	TGCGCCAGCAGCTCGAGCGGGACCACCGGGGAGCTGTTTTTT
TRBV19	TRBJ2-1	.	.	CASSIYALSSYNEQFF	TGTGCCAGTAGTATATACGCGTTAAGCTCCTACAATGAGCAGTTCTTC
TRBV28	TRBJ1-1	.	.	CASSFQTGELSTEAFF	TGCGCCAGCAGTTTCCAGACAGGCGAGTTAAGCACTGAAGCTTTCTTT
TRBV4-1	TRBJ2-7	.	few	CASSQATVVSYEQYF	TGCGCCAGCAGCCAAGCGACAGTCGTCTCCTACGAGCAGTACTTC
TRBV9	TRBJ1-2	.	.	CASSVGLSANYGYTF	TGTGCCAGCAGCGTAGGGCTGTCAGCTAACTATGGCTACACCTTC
TRBV18	TRBJ2-3	TRBD1	.	CASSPDRSSTDTQYF	TGTGCCAGCTCACCGGACAGGTCAAGCACAGATACGCAGTATTTT
TRBV4-2	TRBJ2-7	TRBD2	.	CASSRATSGNSYEQYF	TGTGCCAGCAGCCGTGCGACTAGCGGGAATTCCTACGAGCAGTACTTC